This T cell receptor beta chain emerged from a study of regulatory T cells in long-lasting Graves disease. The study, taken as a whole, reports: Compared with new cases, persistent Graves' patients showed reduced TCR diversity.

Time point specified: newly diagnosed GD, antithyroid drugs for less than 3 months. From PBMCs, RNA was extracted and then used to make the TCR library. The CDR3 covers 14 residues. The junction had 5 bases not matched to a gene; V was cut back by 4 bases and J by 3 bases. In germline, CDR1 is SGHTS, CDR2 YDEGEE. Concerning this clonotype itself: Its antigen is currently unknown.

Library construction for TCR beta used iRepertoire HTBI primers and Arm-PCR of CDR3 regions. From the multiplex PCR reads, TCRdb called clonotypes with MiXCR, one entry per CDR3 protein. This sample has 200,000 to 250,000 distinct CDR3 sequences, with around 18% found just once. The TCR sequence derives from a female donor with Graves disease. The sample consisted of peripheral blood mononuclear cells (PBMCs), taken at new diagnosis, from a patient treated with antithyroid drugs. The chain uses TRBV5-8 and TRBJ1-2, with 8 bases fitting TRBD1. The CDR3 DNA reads TGTGCCAGCAGCCATTACAGGGGGGACTATGGCTACACCTTC. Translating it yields CASSHYRGDYGYTF.